Listed below are T cell receptor beta chains from one sample, sequenced in a study of T cell responses to AZD1222 COVID-19 vaccine. The protocol was immunoSEQ multiplex PCR, while the TCRdb copy is restricted to in-frame clones and leaves out a portion. Of under 200,000 clones listed, around nine tenths are singletons. The sample was peripheral blood, taken 28 days after the second AZD1222 dose. These receptors originate from an adult who received the AZD1222 COVID-19 vaccine. Both conserved end residues are part of each CDR3. The D gene is left open where the match is weak. Size values are once, few and many counts, or a class for expanded clones, and some rows have none.

J | D | size | V | CDR3 | DNA
TRBJ1-1 | - | - | TRBV6-2/TRBV6-3 | CASSGPGHEAFF | TGTGCCAGCAGTGGTCCGGGACATGAAGCTTTCTTT
TRBJ2-3 | - | - | TRBV11-2 | CASSLGVGLPKYTQYF | TGTGCCAGCAGCTTAGGAGTCGGACTCCCTAAATATACGCAGTATTTT
TRBJ2-7 | - | - | TRBV24-1 | CATSDSPLLRDPYEQYF | TGTGCCACCAGTGATTCCCCCCTCCTGCGGGACCCATACGAGCAGTACTTC
TRBJ1-6 | TRBD1 | - | TRBV19 | CATRDRVHNSPLHF | TGTGCCACCCGGGACAGGGTCCATAATTCACCCCTCCACTTT
TRBJ2-3 | - | - | TRBV13 | CASSTGDTQYF | TGTGCCAGCAGCACCGGGGATACGCAGTATTTT
TRBJ1-1 | - | once | TRBV18 | CASSPPQGLENTEAFF | TGTGCCAGCTCACCACCCCAAGGCCTTGAGAACACTGAAGCTTTCTTT
TRBJ2-5 | TRBD2 | - | TRBV5-4 | CASSPPGLAAETQYF | TGTGCCAGCAGCCCCCCGGGGCTAGCGGCAGAGACCCAGTACTTC
TRBJ2-7 | - | - | TRBV7-9 | CASSFRGGANSYEQYF | TGTGCCAGCAGCTTCCGTGGCGGGGCAAACTCCTACGAGCAGTACTTC
TRBJ1-2 | - | few | TRBV25-1 | CASSSGYGYTF | TGTGCCAGCAGTAGTGGCTATGGCTACACCTTC
TRBJ2-1 | TRBD2 | once | TRBV5-8 | CASSLGNSLAGGDEQFF | TGTGCCAGCAGCTTAGGCAACAGTCTAGCGGGGGGTGATGAGCAGTTCTTC
TRBJ1-2 | - | - | TRBV5-6 | CASSPRTLGYGYTF | TGTGCCAGCAGCCCCCGAACACTGGGGTATGGCTACACCTTC
TRBJ1-6 | - | - | TRBV6-2/TRBV6-3 | CASSYTRQAVDLSNSPLHF | TGTGCCAGCAGTTATACCAGACAGGCTGTCGACCTTTCTAATTCACCCCTCCACTTT
TRBJ2-1 | - | - | TRBV24-1 | CATSESTASSYNEQFF | TGTGCCACCAGTGAATCGACGGCTAGTAGTTACAATGAGCAGTTCTTC